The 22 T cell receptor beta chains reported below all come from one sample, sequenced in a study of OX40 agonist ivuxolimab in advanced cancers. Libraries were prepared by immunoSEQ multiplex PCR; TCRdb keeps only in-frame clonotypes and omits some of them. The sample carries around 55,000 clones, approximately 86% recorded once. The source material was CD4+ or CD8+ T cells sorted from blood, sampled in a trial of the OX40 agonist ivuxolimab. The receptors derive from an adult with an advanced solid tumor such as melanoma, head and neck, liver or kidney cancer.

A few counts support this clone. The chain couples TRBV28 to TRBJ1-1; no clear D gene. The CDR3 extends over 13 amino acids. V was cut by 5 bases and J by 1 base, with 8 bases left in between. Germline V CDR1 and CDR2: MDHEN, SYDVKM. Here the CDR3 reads CASSKLGNTEAFF. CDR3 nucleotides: TGTGCCAGCAGTAAGCTTGGGAACACTGAAGCTTTCTTT.

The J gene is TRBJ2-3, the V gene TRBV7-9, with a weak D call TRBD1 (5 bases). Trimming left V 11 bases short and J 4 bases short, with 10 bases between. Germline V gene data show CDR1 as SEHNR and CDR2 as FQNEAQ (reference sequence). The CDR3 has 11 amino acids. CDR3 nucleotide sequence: TGTGCCGCAGGGTTCGCAGATACGCAGTATTTT. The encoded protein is CAAGFADTQYF.

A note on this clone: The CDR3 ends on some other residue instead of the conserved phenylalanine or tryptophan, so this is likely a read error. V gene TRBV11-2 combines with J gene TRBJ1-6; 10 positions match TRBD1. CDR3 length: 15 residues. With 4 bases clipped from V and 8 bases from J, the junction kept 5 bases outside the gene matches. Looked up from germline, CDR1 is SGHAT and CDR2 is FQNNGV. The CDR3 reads CASSYIGTGDSPLHL. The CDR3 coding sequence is TGTGCCAGCAGCTATATTGGGACAGGGGATTCACCCCTCCACCTT.

The CDR3 coding sequence is TGTGCCAGCAGTTCCAGTCCCAGCAATCAGCCCCAGCATTTT. Its translation: CASSSSPSNQPQHF. The chain links TRBV28 to TRBJ1-5, with D uncertain. The CDR3 sequence is 14 residues long. Germline lookup yields CDR1 MDHEN and CDR2 SYDVKM. Deletions cut 4 bases from V and 1 base from J, with 8 bases between.

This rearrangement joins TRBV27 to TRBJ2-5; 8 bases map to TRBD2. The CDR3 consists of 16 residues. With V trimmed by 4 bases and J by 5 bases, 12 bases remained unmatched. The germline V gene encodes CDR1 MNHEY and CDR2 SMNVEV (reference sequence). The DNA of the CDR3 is TGTGCCAGCAGTTCGGGACTAGTGGGGCCGGGGGAGACCCAGTACTTC. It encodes CASSSGLVGPGETQYF.

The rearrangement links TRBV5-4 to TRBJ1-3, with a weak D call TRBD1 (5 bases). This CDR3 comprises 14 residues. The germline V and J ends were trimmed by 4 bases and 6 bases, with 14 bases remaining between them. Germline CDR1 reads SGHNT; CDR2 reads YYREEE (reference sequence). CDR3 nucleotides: TGTGCCAGCAGCCTATTGGGGACGGAAAACACCATATATTTT. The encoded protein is CASSLLGTENTIYF.

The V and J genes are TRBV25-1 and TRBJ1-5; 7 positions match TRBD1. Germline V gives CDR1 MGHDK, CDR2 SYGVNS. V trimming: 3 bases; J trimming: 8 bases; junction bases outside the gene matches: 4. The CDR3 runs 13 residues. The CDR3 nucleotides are TGTGCCAGCAGTGACTCAGGGGGGGAGCCCCAGCATTTT. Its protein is CASSDSGGEPQHF.

Written as DNA, the CDR3 is TGTGCCAGCAGTTTATTTGGAGCTAACTATGGCTACACCTTC. Protein: CASSLFGANYGYTF. The rearrangement links TRBV28 to TRBJ1-2, with D unresolved. The V end was cut by 1 base, the J end by 0 bases, with 6 bases between. CDR1 MDHEN and CDR2 SYDVKM come from the germline V gene. The CDR3 contains 14 residues.

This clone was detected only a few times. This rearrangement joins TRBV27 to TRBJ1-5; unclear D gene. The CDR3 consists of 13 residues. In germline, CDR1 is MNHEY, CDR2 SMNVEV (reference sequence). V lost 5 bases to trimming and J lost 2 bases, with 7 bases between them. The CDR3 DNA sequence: TGTGCCAGCAGTCTGGACGGCAATCAGCCCCAGCATTTT. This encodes CASSLDGNQPQHF.

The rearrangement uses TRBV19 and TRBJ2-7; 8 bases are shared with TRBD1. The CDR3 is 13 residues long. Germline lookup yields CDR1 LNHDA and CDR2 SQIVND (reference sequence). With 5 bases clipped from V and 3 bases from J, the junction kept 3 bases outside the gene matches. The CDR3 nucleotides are TGTGCCAGTAGTTCTGGACAGGGCTACGAGCAGTACTTC. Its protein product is CASSSGQGYEQYF.

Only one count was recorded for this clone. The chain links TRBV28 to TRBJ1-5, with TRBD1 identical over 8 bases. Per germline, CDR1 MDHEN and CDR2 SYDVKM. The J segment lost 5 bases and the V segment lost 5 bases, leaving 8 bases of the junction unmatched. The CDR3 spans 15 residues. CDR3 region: CASSGTGGTYQPQHF. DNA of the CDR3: TGTGCCAGCAGTGGGACAGGTGGGACCTATCAGCCCCAGCATTTT.

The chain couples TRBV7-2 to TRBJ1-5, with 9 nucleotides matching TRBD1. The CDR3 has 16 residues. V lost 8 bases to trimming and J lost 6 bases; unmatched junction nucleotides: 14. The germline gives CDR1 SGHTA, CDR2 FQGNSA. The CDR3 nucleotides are TGTGCCAGCGCTCACCGAATAGACAGGGGGGGTCAGCCCCAGCATTTT. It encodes CASAHRIDRGGQPQHF.

The CDR3 nucleotides read TGTGCCAGCAGTATAGGGGTCTACGAGCAGTACTTC. It is translated as CASSIGVYEQYF. V gene TRBV6-6 combines with J gene TRBJ2-5, with a weak D call TRBD1 (5 bases). The J call is in doubt because the DNA end fits TRBJ2-7 better. Germline assignment: CDR1 MNHNY and CDR2 SVGAGI (reference sequence). The CDR3 runs 12 residues.

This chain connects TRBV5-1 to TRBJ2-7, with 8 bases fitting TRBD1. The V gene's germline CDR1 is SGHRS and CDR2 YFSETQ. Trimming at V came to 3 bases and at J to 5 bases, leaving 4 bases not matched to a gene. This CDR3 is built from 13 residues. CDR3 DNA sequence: TGCGCCAGCAGCTGGACAGGGCCCCACGAGCAGTACTTC. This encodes CASSWTGPHEQYF.

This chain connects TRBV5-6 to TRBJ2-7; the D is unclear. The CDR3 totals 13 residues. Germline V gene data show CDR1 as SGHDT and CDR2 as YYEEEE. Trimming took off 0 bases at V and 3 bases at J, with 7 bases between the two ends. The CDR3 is CASSLVRGYEQYF. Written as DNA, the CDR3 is TGTGCCAGCAGCTTGGTAAGAGGCTACGAGCAGTACTTC.

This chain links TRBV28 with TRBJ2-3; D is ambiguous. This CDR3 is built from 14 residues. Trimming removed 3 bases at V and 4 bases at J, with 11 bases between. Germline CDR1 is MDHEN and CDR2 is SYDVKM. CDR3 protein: CASSFGQVADTQYF. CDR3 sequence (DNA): TGTGCCAGCAGTTTTGGGCAGGTGGCAGATACGCAGTATTTT.

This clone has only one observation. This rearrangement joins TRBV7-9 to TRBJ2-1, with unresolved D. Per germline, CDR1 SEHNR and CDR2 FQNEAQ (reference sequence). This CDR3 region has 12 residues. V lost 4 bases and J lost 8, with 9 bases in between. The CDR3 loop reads CASSSLGDEQFF. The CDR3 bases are TGTGCCAGCAGCTCCCTAGGCGATGAGCAGTTCTTC.

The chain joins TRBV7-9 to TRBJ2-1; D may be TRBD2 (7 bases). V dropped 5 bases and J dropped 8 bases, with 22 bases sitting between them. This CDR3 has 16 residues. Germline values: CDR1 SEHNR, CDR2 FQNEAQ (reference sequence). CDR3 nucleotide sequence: TGTGCCAGCAGCAACGGCGTGGGGGGGCTAGTCTATGAGCAGTTCTTC. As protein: CASSNGVGGLVYEQFF.

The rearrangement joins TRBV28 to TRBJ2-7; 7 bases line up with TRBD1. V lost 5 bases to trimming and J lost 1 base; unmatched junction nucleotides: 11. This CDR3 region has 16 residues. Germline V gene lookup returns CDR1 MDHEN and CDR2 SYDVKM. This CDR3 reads CASSLALATGSYEQYF. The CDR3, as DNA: TGTGCCAGCAGTCTGGCCTTAGCGACAGGGTCCTACGAGCAGTACTTC.

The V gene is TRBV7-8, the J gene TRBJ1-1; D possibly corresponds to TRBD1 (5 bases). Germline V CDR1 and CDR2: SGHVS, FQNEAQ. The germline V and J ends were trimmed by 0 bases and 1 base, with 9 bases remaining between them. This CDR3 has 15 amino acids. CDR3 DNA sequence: TGTGCCAGCAGCTTAGCGATAGGGGCGAACACTGAAGCTTTCTTT. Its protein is CASSLAIGANTEAFF.

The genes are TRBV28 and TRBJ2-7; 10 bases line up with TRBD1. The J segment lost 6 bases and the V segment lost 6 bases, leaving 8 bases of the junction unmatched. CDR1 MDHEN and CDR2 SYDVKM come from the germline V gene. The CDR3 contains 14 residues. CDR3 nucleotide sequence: TGTGCCAGCAGAAAGACCGGGACAGGGGCCGAGCAGTACTTC. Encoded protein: CASRKTGTGAEQYF. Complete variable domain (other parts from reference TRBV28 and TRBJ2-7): DVKVTQSSRYLVKRTGEKVFLECVQDMDHENMFWYRQDPGLGLRLIYFSYDVKMKEKGDIPEGYSVSREKKERFSLILESASTNQTSMYLCASRKTGTGAEQYFGPGTRLTVT.

The CDR3: CASSFFTNYGYTF. The CDR3 region has the DNA TGTGCCAGCAGTTTTTTTACTAACTATGGCTACACCTTC. The chain joins TRBV6-6 to TRBJ1-2, with no clear D. The CDR3 length is 13 residues. CDR1 and CDR2 (germline): MNHNY, SVGAGI (reference sequence). The germline V and J ends were trimmed by 4 bases and 0 bases, with 6 bases remaining between them.